The clone carrying this TCR beta chain showed up just a few times. TCRdb called the RT-PCR reads again in MiXCR, with one record for every CDR3 protein. The data hold about 680,000 distinct CDR3 sequences, with approximately 15% observed a single time. The receptor comes from a female donor in good health, serving as a healthy control. The sequenced sample was memory CD4+ T cells from blood.

The DNA for the CDR3 is TGTGCCAGCAGTTACTCGTGGGCGCAGAACACCGGGGAGCTGTTTTTT. Encoded protein: CASSYSWAQNTGELFF. J is TRBJ2-2 and V is TRBV6-5; no reliable D call. The V and J ends lost 0 bases and 1 base respectively, with 9 bases between them. The CDR3 extends over 16 amino acids. Germline V gene sequence: CDR1 MNHEY, CDR2 SVGAGI.